This T cell receptor beta chain was captured in a study of long-term antiretroviral therapy in people with HIV. Note on this clone: The target antigen is unknown.

Study findings and constraints: Absence of data on ART adherence, viral resistance or therapy changes was noted. Repertoires from HIV showed CDR3 length ranges narrower than those of controls.

V was trimmed by 9 bases and J by 0 bases, leaving 29 bases between them. Germline lookup yields CDR1 SGHRS and CDR2 YFSETQ. This CDR3 region has 19 residues. The libraries were made with immunoSEQ v3.0 at survey level. Produced via immunoSEQ multiplex PCR; TCRdb's table is partial and in-frame only. The sample lists thousands of clones; 65% to 75% were seen once. Each sample contained roughly 0.95-10 million cryopreserved PBMC, thawed before DNA extraction. The clonotype comes from a man younger than 30 with HIV. The genes are TRBV5-1 and TRBJ2-3; D uncertain. The material was unsorted PBMCs, obtained 0.1 years before starting antiretroviral therapy. The CDR3 loop is CATLWVSPAALSSTDTQYF. DNA for the CDR3: TGCGCCACCCTGTGGGTCTCCCCCGCAGCCCTGTCTAGCACAGATACGCAGTATTTT.